This passage covers 3 T cell receptor beta chains from one sample sequenced in a study of breast tumors, draining lymph nodes, adjacent tissues. TCRdb reprocessed the multiplex PCR reads with MiXCR, giving one entry per CDR3 protein. The sample contains around 170,000 distinct CDR3 sequences, around a third of which appear only once. Breast cancer patients provided tissue from their axillary draining lymph nodes. Sequencing input: axillary lymph node tissue. The receptor set was obtained from a female donor with breast cancer. Some clones in this sample may be carry-over from other donors' samples.

This clonotype has a count of ten or more. This chain links TRBV7-2 with TRBJ1-6, with unresolved D. Germline loops: CDR1 SGHTA, CDR2 FQGNSA. The germline V and J ends were trimmed by 2 bases and 7 bases, with 6 bases remaining between them. This CDR3 region has 13 residues. The CDR3 is CASSLRTNSPLHF. The CDR3 nucleotides read TGTGCCAGCAGCTTACGGACCAATTCACCCCTCCACTTT. The variable domain in full, completed from reference TRBV7-2 and TRBJ1-6, reads GAGVSQSPSNKVTEKGKDVELRCDPISGHTALYWYRQSLGQGLEFLIYFQGNSAPDKSGLPSDRFSAERTGGSVSTLTIQRTQQEDSAVYLCASSLRTNSPLHFGNGTRLTVT.

This clonotype was counted a few times. A clone one base away is much larger, so this may be a read error. This chain uses TRBV12-3 or TRBV12-4 with TRBJ1-2; possibly TRBD1 for D (6 bases). CDR3 length equals 15 residues. CDR3 nucleotides: TGTGCCAGCAGCCTACAGGGTACCTATAACTATGGCTCCACCTTC. Protein product: CASSLQGTYNYGSTF.

This clonotype was seen at least ten times. The chain recombines TRBV5-1 with TRBJ2-7; 12 bases align to TRBD1. Trimming took 3 bases from V and 5 from J; bases not matched to a gene: 6. The CDR3 is made up of 15 amino acids. CDR1 is SGHRS, CDR2 YFSETQ, per germline. The CDR3 nucleotides read TGCGCCAGCAGCTGGCCGGGACAGGGGGCCCACGAGCAGTACTTC. The encoded protein is CASSWPGQGAHEQYF.